The sequence of this T cell receptor (beta chain) was determined in a study of blood T cells in healthy people across ages. It was with a sample-barcoded 5' primer and a J-beta primer mix that a second PCR of about 6 to 12 cycles was run. TCRdb redid the calling of the 5' RACE reads with MiXCR, one entry per CDR3 protein. The table has some 790,000 distinct CDR3 sequences, about 30% seen once. This clonotype has a count of ten or more. The material sequenced was blood. The receptor comes from a woman over 75 in good health.

CDR3 region: CASSLLSGANVLTF. In DNA form, the CDR3 reads TGTGCCAGCAGTTTACTCTCTGGGGCCAACGTCCTGACTTTC. The chain couples TRBV12-3 or TRBV12-4 to TRBJ2-6; the D is unclear. Trimming removed 2 bases from V and 0 bases from J, with 2 bases in between. The CDR3 length is 14 residues.